Listed here are 29 T cell receptor beta chains from one sample, sequenced in a study of cytomegalovirus exposure and HLA in healthy donors. The PCR had 60 Vbeta and 13 Jbeta primers. Generated by immunoSEQ multiplex PCR, the TCRdb table keeps only in-frame clones and is missing some. The profile covers about 190,000 clones, with over 60% appearing a single time and about 5% taken by the ten largest. Input material: PBMCs. These receptors were taken from a man younger than 40 in good health and CMV-seropositive.

The V and J genes are TRBV2 and TRBJ2-7, with D possibly being TRBD2 (5 bases). CDR1 is SNHLY, CDR2 FYNNEI, per germline. The CDR3 has 13 amino acids. With 6 bases removed from V and 0 bases from J, the gap between germline ends came to 9 bases. CDR3 DNA: TGTGCCAGCAGGGAGGTCAACTCCTACGAGCAGTACTTC. Residues: CASREVNSYEQYF.

In its sample, this clone was seen a few times. This chain joins TRBV25-1 and TRBJ1-5; TRBD1 matches at 9 bases. Germline CDR1 MGHDK, CDR2 SYGVNS. V was pared by 8 bases and J by 5 bases, with 4 bases of the junction left unmatched. This CDR3 region has 13 residues. DNA for the CDR3: TGTGCCAGCGGGGACAGGGTAGATCAGCCCCAGCATTTT. Translation: CASGDRVDQPQHF.

V gene TRBV27 combines with J gene TRBJ2-7, with a possible D match to TRBD1 (6 bases). The V end lost 5 bases, the J end lost 2 bases, and 19 bases lay between the germline ends. This CDR3 spans 16 amino acids. Germline CDR1 is MNHEY and CDR2 is SMNVEV (reference sequence). CDR3 DNA sequence: TGTGCCAGCAGTCCCCGAGGGCAGGGGCCTACCTACGAGCAGTACTTC. Encoded protein: CASSPRGQGPTYEQYF.

This chain uses TRBV7-3 with TRBJ2-3, with 12 bases lining up with TRBD1. The CDR3 has 17 amino acids. With 5 bases clipped from V and 4 bases from J, the junction kept 10 bases outside the gene matches. Germline lookup yields CDR1 SGHTA and CDR2 FQGTGA. CDR3 nucleotides: TGTGCCAGCAGCCAAACGGGACAGGGGGCGGGGGCAGATACGCAGTATTTT. Protein sequence: CASSQTGQGAGADTQYF. Full variable domain (remainder filled in from reference TRBV7-3 and TRBJ2-3): GAGVSQTPSNKVTEKGKYVELRCDPISGHTALYWYRQSLGQGPEFLIYFQGTGAADDSGLPNDRFFAVRPEGSVSTLKIQRTERGDSAVYLCASSQTGQGAGADTQYFGPGTRLTVL.

The chain couples TRBV6-6 to TRBJ1-5; 8 bases align to TRBD1. V gave up 5 bases and J gave up 5 bases; unmatched junction bases: 5. There are 14 residues in the CDR3. The germline V gene has CDR1 MNHNY and CDR2 SVGAGI (reference sequence). CDR3 region: CASSPRQGYQPQHF. CDR3 coding DNA: TGTGCCAGCAGTCCCCGACAGGGGTATCAGCCCCAGCATTTT.

The gene calls are TRBV5-4 and TRBJ1-4; D might be TRBD1 (5 bases). V lost 5 bases and J lost 7, with 15 bases in between. The CDR3 has 14 amino acids. Germline CDR1 is SGHNT and CDR2 is YYREEE (reference sequence). The CDR3 nucleotides read TGTGCCAGCAGTGCCGGGACTAAGGGTGAAAAACTGTTTTTT. Translation: CASSAGTKGEKLFF.

J is TRBJ1-2 and V is TRBV21-1. TRBV21-1 is classified as a pseudogene. The length of the CDR3 is 13 residues. DNA for the CDR3: TGTGCCAGCAAAGGGGGGGGGTTCTATGGCTACACCTTC. This codes for CASKGGGFYGYTF.

This clone was seen a handful of times. The CDR3 region is CASSLAGWPGAFF. In nucleotides, the CDR3 is TGTGCCAGCAGCTTAGCAGGATGGCCAGGGGCTTTCTTT. The chain recombines TRBV7-8 with TRBJ1-1; D is possibly TRBD1 (5 bases). Germline loops: CDR1 SGHVS, CDR2 FQNEAQ. This CDR3 spans 13 amino acids. Deletions cut 0 bases from V and 11 bases from J, with 13 bases between.

V is TRBV7-8 and J is TRBJ2-5; 8 positions match TRBD1. The CDR3 consists of 16 residues. After removal of 5 bases from V and 5 bases from J, the junction contained 13 bases not matched to a gene. The germline CDR1 and CDR2 sequences are SGHVS and FQNEAQ. This chain's CDR3 is CASSPSWTGTAETQYF. CDR3 in DNA: TGTGCCAGCAGCCCCTCCTGGACAGGGACGGCGGAGACCCAGTACTTC.

The chain has TRBV6-1 and TRBJ2-5; 9 nucleotides line up with TRBD1. V dropped 4 bases and J dropped 5; count of bases not matched to a gene: 8. Germline V gene data show CDR1 as MNHNS and CDR2 as SASEGT. The CDR3 spans 15 residues. CDR3 nucleotide sequence: TGTGCCAGCAGTGCCGACAGGGGGGGTCGGGAGACCCAGTACTTC. Protein: CASSADRGGRETQYF.

In this sample, this clone turned up a few times. This chain joins TRBV28 and TRBJ1-6, with TRBD1 matching 8 bases. V gave up 6 bases and J gave up 10 bases; unmatched junction bases: 8. CDR1 and CDR2 (germline): MDHEN, SYDVKM. The CDR3 is 14 amino acids. CDR3 nucleotide sequence: TGTGCCAGCAGCCAAGGACAGGGACGATCACCCCTCCACTTT. It specifies CASSQGQGRSPLHF.

In nucleotides, the CDR3 is TGTGCCAGCAGCTTAGGAGGGGAACGGCGAGGCTACACCTTC. It specifies CASSLGGERRGYTF. This rearrangement joins TRBV7-3 to TRBJ1-2, with a tentative D call TRBD1 (5 bases). The germline V and J ends were trimmed by 2 bases and 8 bases, with 15 bases remaining between them. The CDR3 is 14 residues long. CDR1 is SGHTA, CDR2 FQGTGA, per germline.

This clone has a handful of counts. This chain links TRBV15 with TRBJ2-1, with TRBD1 matching over 9 bases. The CDR3 sequence is 16 residues long. V dropped 0 bases and J dropped 6; count of bases not matched to a gene: 6. Germline CDR1 LNHNV, CDR2 YYDKDF (reference sequence). The CDR3 sequence: CATSRESPGQGNEQFF. CDR3 sequence (DNA): TGTGCCACCAGCAGAGAGAGTCCGGGACAGGGCAATGAGCAGTTCTTC.

The rearrangement joins TRBV6-1 to TRBJ2-5; 7 nucleotides line up with TRBD2. The CDR3 extends over 13 amino acids. With 8 bases clipped from V and 5 bases from J, the junction kept 8 bases outside the gene matches. Germline lookup yields CDR1 MNHNS and CDR2 SASEGT. CDR3 loop: CASRGSGIETQYF. CDR3 sequence (DNA): TGTGCCAGCCGGGGAAGCGGGATTGAGACCCAGTACTTC.

The V call is TRBV18, the J call TRBJ2-1; 10 bases are a match to TRBD2. The germline V gene has CDR1 KGHSH and CDR2 LQKENI. The junction had 10 bases not matched to a gene; V was cut back by 3 bases and J by 8 bases. The CDR3 has 16 residues. The CDR3 bases are TGTGCCAGCTCACCTGCCGGGACTAGCGTCGCACATGAGCAGTTCTTC. This encodes CASSPAGTSVAHEQFF.

This chain links TRBV18 with TRBJ1-5; 11 nucleotides align to TRBD1. Germline CDR1 reads KGHSH; CDR2 reads LQKENI. V gave up 6 bases and J gave up 6 bases; unmatched junction bases: 4. This CDR3 comprises 14 residues. This chain's CDR3 is CASSRTGGGQPQHF. The CDR3 nucleotides read TGTGCCAGCTCCAGGACAGGGGGCGGTCAGCCCCAGCATTTT.

The chain employs TRBV7-2 and TRBJ2-5, with TRBD2 identical over 10 bases. V gave up 5 bases and J gave up 7 bases; unmatched junction bases: 7. The CDR3 consists of 14 residues. Germline assignment: CDR1 SGHTA and CDR2 FQGNSA. The CDR3 region is CASSPRASGGTQYF. CDR3 nucleotide sequence: TGTGCCAGCAGCCCCAGGGCTAGCGGGGGGACCCAGTACTTC.

This chain links TRBV7-9 with TRBJ1-2; D uncertain. The V gene lost 5 bases and the J gene lost 4 bases, with 11 bases spanning the gap. Germline loops: CDR1 SEHNR, CDR2 FQNEAQ (reference sequence). The CDR3 covers 13 residues. Written as DNA, the CDR3 is TGTGCCAGCAGCCCTAGTGGTTTCTATGGCTACACCTTC. Encoded protein: CASSPSGFYGYTF.

The V and J genes are TRBV30 and TRBJ1-1, with D unclear. Germline V lookup: CDR1 GTSNPN, CDR2 SVGIG (reference sequence). Trimming shortened V by 7 bases and J by 0 bases, and 12 bases separated the two germline ends. This CDR3 comprises 13 residues. The CDR3 DNA reads as TGTGCCTACCTCAACGGAGTGAACACTGAAGCTTTCTTT. Translated, it gives CAYLNGVNTEAFF.

This chain uses TRBV7-2 with TRBJ2-7, with 7 nucleotides matching TRBD2. The CDR3 is 17 amino acids. V dropped 1 base and J dropped 0; count of bases not matched to a gene: 9. CDR1 is SGHTA and CDR2 is FQGNSA in the germline V gene. The CDR3 coding sequence is TGTGCCAGCAGCTTAGGGGCCGCTAGCGGAAGCTCCTACGAGCAGTACTTC. Its translation: CASSLGAASGSSYEQYF.

This sequence joins TRBV9 and TRBJ1-5; unclear D gene. Trimming left V 3 bases short and J 11 bases short, with 12 bases between. Germline V gene lookup returns CDR1 SGDLS and CDR2 YYNGEE. This CDR3 contains 12 residues. The CDR3 sequence is CASSGLDESQHF. The CDR3 region has the DNA TGTGCCAGCAGCGGCCTCGATGAGTCCCAGCATTTT.

The rearrangement joins TRBV7-9 to TRBJ1-5; 7 bases agree with TRBD1. Trimming cost V 6 bases and J 5 bases; bases outside gene matches: 4. Germline V gene lookup returns CDR1 SEHNR and CDR2 FQNEAQ (reference sequence). The CDR3 has 13 amino acids. The CDR3 loop reads CASSAQGDQPQHF. The CDR3 DNA is TGTGCCAGCAGTGCTCAGGGGGATCAGCCCCAGCATTTT.

V is TRBV18 and J is TRBJ2-2, with TRBD2 identical over 13 bases. The CDR3 is 18 amino acids. Germline V lookup: CDR1 KGHSH, CDR2 LQKENI. The junction had 4 bases not matched to a gene; V was cut back by 3 bases and J by 0 bases. CDR3 loop: CASSPGLAGVANTGELFF. The DNA for the CDR3 is TGTGCCAGCTCACCCGGACTAGCGGGAGTCGCGAACACCGGGGAGCTGTTTTTT. The variable domain in full, completed from reference TRBV18 and TRBJ2-2, reads NAGVMQNPRHLVRRRGQEARLRCSPMKGHSHVYWYRQLPEEGLKFMVYLQKENIIDESGMPKERFSAEFPKEGPSILRIQQVVRGDSAAYFCASSPGLAGVANTGELFFGEGSRLTVL.

The chain combines TRBV27 with TRBJ2-3; D might be TRBD2 (5 bases). Germline values: CDR1 MNHEY, CDR2 SMNVEV (reference sequence). Trimming removed 3 bases at V and 6 bases at J, with 7 bases between. The CDR3 runs 12 residues. The CDR3 is CASSFRGDTQYF. As DNA, the CDR3 is TGTGCCAGCAGTTTCCGAGGGGATACGCAGTATTTT.

V gene TRBV6-5 combines with J gene TRBJ2-7, with TRBD1 matching 10 bases. The CDR3 sequence is 15 residues long. CDR1 MNHEY and CDR2 SVGAGI come from the germline V gene. V trimming: 0 bases; J trimming: 7 bases; junction bases outside the gene matches: 6. The chain's CDR3 is CASSYSYGTGVEQYF. CDR3 in DNA: TGTGCCAGCAGTTACTCGTACGGGACAGGGGTTGAGCAGTACTTC.

This sequence joins TRBV18 and TRBJ1-1; the match to TRBD1 covers 7 bases. V lost 1 base to trimming and J lost 2 bases; unmatched junction nucleotides: 4. CDR1 and CDR2 (germline): KGHSH, LQKENI. This CDR3 is built from 15 residues. The CDR3 DNA reads TGTGCCAGCTCACCACAAGGGGGCGGAAACACTGAAGCTTTCTTT. This translates into CASSPQGGGNTEAFF. Based on the CDR3 plus reference TRBV18 and TRBJ1-1, the full variable domain is NAGVMQNPRHLVRRRGQEARLRCSPMKGHSHVYWYRQLPEEGLKFMVYLQKENIIDESGMPKERFSAEFPKEGPSILRIQQVVRGDSAAYFCASSPQGGGNTEAFFGQGTRLTVV.

The genes are TRBV19 and TRBJ2-2, with 8 bases that match TRBD1. Germline lookup yields CDR1 LNHDA and CDR2 SQIVND (reference sequence). This CDR3 is built from 18 residues. V dropped 1 base and J dropped 4; count of bases not matched to a gene: 11. This CDR3 reads CASSIGTRGQWSTGELFF. The CDR3 coding sequence is TGTGCCAGTAGTATAGGAACCAGGGGGCAATGGAGCACCGGGGAGCTGTTTTTT.

The chain combines TRBV5-4 with TRBJ2-7; 9 bases map to TRBD2. This CDR3 contains 15 residues. V dropped 4 bases and J dropped 2; count of bases not matched to a gene: 7. Germline V CDR1 and CDR2: SGHNT, YYREEE (reference sequence). CDR3 DNA sequence: TGTGCCAGCAGCGCCCTGACTAGCGGTACCTACGAGCAGTACTTC. It is translated as CASSALTSGTYEQYF.

The genes are TRBV7-8 and TRBJ1-1; D remains unclear. V was clipped by 0 bases and J by 5 bases, with 10 bases between them. CDR1 is SGHVS and CDR2 is FQNEAQ in the germline V gene. The CDR3 runs to 14 residues. The CDR3, as DNA: TGTGCCAGCAGCTTAGCAGTTAGAGGGACTGAAGCTTTCTTT. The encoded protein is CASSLAVRGTEAFF.